This entry lists 21 T cell receptor beta chains sequenced from one sample in a study of graft-versus-host responses after intestinal transplantation. Antigens for these TCRs are unknown. The assay was immunoSEQ multiplex PCR, and TCRdb's table has in-frame clones only and misses some. Among about 88,000 clones listed, approximately 89% were seen once. Sample: unstimulated CD4+ T cells sorted from spleen or lymph node cells, taken before transplant. Receptors were obtained from a human donor who was the organ donor for an intestinal transplant.

With respect to this clone: A junction boundary mismatches the germline segment, possibly from a read error. This chain connects TRBV5-8 to TRBJ2-7, with D perhaps matching TRBD2 (5 bases). CDR3 length: 14 amino acids. Germline V gives CDR1 SGHTS, CDR2 YDEGEE. The CDR3 spells CAGSAGHPGYEQYF. Written as DNA, the CDR3 is TGTGCCGGCAGCGCGGGCCATCCCGGATACGAGCAGTACTTC. The full variable domain, rest sourced from reference TRBV5-8 and TRBJ2-7, is EAGVTQSPTHLIKTRGQQATLRCSPISGHTSVYWYQQALGLGLQFLLWYDEGEERNRGNFPPRFSGRQFPNYSSELNVNALELEDSALYLCAGSAGHPGYEQYFGPGTRLTVT.

The V call is TRBV6-1, the J call TRBJ2-2; 7 nucleotides line up with TRBD2. The V gene end was trimmed by 6 bases and the J gene end by 5 bases; junction bases not matched to a gene: 6. There are 14 residues in the CDR3. The V gene's germline CDR1 is MNHNS and CDR2 SASEGT. The CDR3, as DNA: TGTGCCAGCAGACCAAGCGGGGTGACCGGGGAGCTGTTTTTT. Translated: CASRPSGVTGELFF.

The chain combines TRBV28 with TRBJ1-6, with TRBD1 as a possible D gene (5 bases). Trimming left V 8 bases short and J 4 bases short, with 12 bases between. The CDR3 sequence is 14 residues long. Per germline, CDR1 MDHEN and CDR2 SYDVKM. The CDR3 loop is CASLKQAYNSPLHF. The CDR3 bases are TGTGCCAGCCTTAAACAGGCGTATAATTCACCCCTCCACTTT.

The chain uses TRBV5-1 and TRBJ2-7; 9 nucleotides line up with TRBD1. The CDR3 runs to 13 residues. Per the germline V gene, CDR1 is SGHRS and CDR2 is YFSETQ. Losses at the gene ends were 4 bases for V and 3 bases for J; bases not matched to a gene: 2. In DNA form, the CDR3 reads TGCGCCAGCAGCGGGGGACAGGGCTACGAGCAGTACTTC. Translated, it gives CASSGGQGYEQYF. Complete variable domain (other parts from reference TRBV5-1 and TRBJ2-7): KAGVTQTPRYLIKTRGQQVTLSCSPISGHRSVSWYQQTPGQGLQFLFEYFSETQRNKGNFPGRFSGRQFSNSRSEMNVSTLELGDSALYLCASSGGQGYEQYFGPGTRLTVT.

The chain uses TRBV5-6 and TRBJ2-1, with TRBD2 matching 13 bases. The germline CDR1 and CDR2 sequences are SGHDT and YYEEEE. Unmatched junction bases numbered 4, after V lost 3 bases and J lost 1 base. This CDR3 has 17 amino acids. The CDR3 loop reads CASSWGTSGVSYNEQFF. The CDR3, as DNA: TGTGCCAGCAGCTGGGGGACTAGCGGGGTTTCCTACAATGAGCAGTTCTTC.

The chain links TRBV7-9 to TRBJ1-2, with 7 bases that match TRBD1. The CDR3 consists of 15 residues. Looked up from germline, CDR1 is SEHNR and CDR2 is FQNEAQ (reference sequence). Trimming removed 3 bases from V and 3 bases from J; junction bases left unmatched: 7. CDR3 nucleotide sequence: TGTGCCAGCAGCTTCGCGGGACAGAAATACTATGGCTACACCTTC. Translation gives CASSFAGQKYYGYTF.

V usage is TRBV2 and J usage is TRBJ1-1; D remains ambiguous. Trimming cost V 6 bases and J 8 bases, with 10 bases left between them. CDR3 length equals 11 residues. The germline gives CDR1 SNHLY, CDR2 FYNNEI. The CDR3 DNA is TGTGCCAGCAGCCCAGCGAAGGAAGCTTTCTTT. It encodes CASSPAKEAFF.

The rearrangement links TRBV28 to TRBJ1-4; no definite D call. This CDR3 contains 15 residues. CDR1 is MDHEN and CDR2 is SYDVKM in the germline V gene. V was cut by 4 bases and J by 4 bases, with 13 bases left in between. CDR3 in DNA: TGTGCCAGCAGTTCGGCCGACTTTGATAATGAAAAACTGTTTTTT. Protein sequence: CASSSADFDNEKLFF.

The rearrangement joins TRBV5-8 to TRBJ2-5, with 8 bases aligning to TRBD2. Germline lookup yields CDR1 SGHTS and CDR2 YDEGEE. Trimming cost V 4 bases and J 4 bases; bases outside gene matches: 18. The CDR3 runs to 18 residues. The CDR3 nucleotides are TGTGCCAGCAGCCCCGGGGGGGCGCCGGGAGCCCCGAGAGAGACCCAGTACTTC. It encodes CASSPGGAPGAPRETQYF. Full variable domain (remainder filled in from reference TRBV5-8 and TRBJ2-5): EAGVTQSPTHLIKTRGQQATLRCSPISGHTSVYWYQQALGLGLQFLLWYDEGEERNRGNFPPRFSGRQFPNYSSELNVNALELEDSALYLCASSPGGAPGAPRETQYFGPGTRLLVL.

The chain has TRBV6-1 and TRBJ2-7; 8 bases fit TRBD2. This CDR3 is built from 15 residues. In germline, CDR1 is MNHNS, CDR2 SASEGT. V was pared by 2 bases and J by 2 bases, with 5 bases of the junction left unmatched. Here the CDR3 DNA reads TGTGCCAGCAGTGAAACCGGGACTAGACCCTACGAGCAGTACTTC. This encodes CASSETGTRPYEQYF.

The chain carries TRBV6-1 and TRBJ2-1; 13 bases line up with TRBD2. Trimming removed 4 bases from V and 0 bases from J; junction bases left unmatched: 3. This CDR3 is built from 17 residues. Germline CDR1 MNHNS, CDR2 SASEGT. The CDR3 DNA reads TGTGCCAGCAGTGCACTAGCGGGAGGGAGCTCCTACAATGAGCAGTTCTTC. Translation: CASSALAGGSSYNEQFF.

This clone was seen only a few times. The chain employs TRBV29-1 and TRBJ1-4; D unclear. Germline V gene sequence: CDR1 SQVTM, CDR2 ANQGSEA. The CDR3 sequence is 12 residues long. V lost 4 bases to trimming and J lost 6 bases, with 9 bases between them. Written as DNA, the CDR3 is TGCAGCGTTGCAGGTTCGGATGAAAAACTGTTTTTT. This gives the protein CSVAGSDEKLFF.

Details on this clone: One end of the junction varies from germline; a read error may be responsible. The chain employs TRBV30 and TRBJ2-1, with no clear D. Germline values: CDR1 GTSNPN, CDR2 SVGIG (reference sequence). The CDR3 contains 14 residues. The CDR3 spells CAWRVGKPDNEQLF. The CDR3 DNA sequence: TGTGCCTGGAGGGTTGGCAAACCAGACAATGAGCAGCTCTTC.

The chain has TRBV9 and TRBJ2-3, with 8 positions matching TRBD2. This CDR3 has 21 amino acids. Germline assignment: CDR1 SGDLS and CDR2 YYNGEE. Germline trimming cut 0 bases from V and 0 bases from J; bases unmatched to any gene: 18. DNA of the CDR3: TGTGCCAGCAGCGTAGGGCCGAGCGGGGGCCGAGTGAAATATAGCACAGATACGCAGTATTTT. Translated, it gives CASSVGPSGGRVKYSTDTQYF.

Only a few counts were recorded for this clone. The V gene is TRBV6-1, the J gene TRBJ1-2; TRBD1 might be the D (6 bases). Germline V CDR1 and CDR2: MNHNS, SASEGT. This CDR3 comprises 14 residues. Deletions cut 8 bases from V and 4 bases from J, with 17 bases between. The CDR3 spells CASVPRGGFYGYTF. CDR3 DNA sequence: TGTGCCAGCGTTCCAAGGGGGGGGTTCTATGGCTACACCTTC.

This clone has more than one count but fewer than ten. This sequence joins TRBV11-3 and TRBJ2-5, with 9 bases fitting TRBD2. The junction had 10 bases not matched to a gene; V was cut back by 0 bases and J by 2 bases. CDR3 length: 18 amino acids. The germline V gene has CDR1 SGHNT and CDR2 YENEEA. Written as DNA, the CDR3 is TGTGCCAGCAGCTTAGACGAGCGGGGGGCCTCCAAACAAGAGACCCAGTACTTC. The encoded protein is CASSLDERGASKQETQYF.

J is TRBJ1-5 and V is TRBV19, with TRBD1 matching over 11 bases. V dropped 6 bases and J dropped 5; count of bases not matched to a gene: 6. In germline, CDR1 is LNHDA, CDR2 SQIVND (reference sequence). This CDR3 is built from 15 residues. This chain's CDR3 is CASSFGGQGDQPQHF. The DNA of the CDR3 is TGTGCCAGTAGCTTCGGGGGACAGGGGGATCAGCCCCAGCATTTT.

V gene TRBV12-5 combines with J gene TRBJ1-4, with a possible D match to TRBD1 (5 bases). The germline V gene has CDR1 LGHNT and CDR2 FRNRAP. Between the trimmed V and J ends, which lost 6 bases and 1 base, there was a span of 9 bases. The CDR3 totals 14 residues. CDR3 in amino acids: CASGKGLTNEKLFF. Written as DNA, the CDR3 is TGTGCTAGTGGCAAGGGGTTAACTAATGAAAAACTGTTTTTT.

The J gene is TRBJ2-1, the V gene TRBV29-1; D is possibly TRBD2 (6 bases). Germline CDR1 is SQVTM and CDR2 is ANQGSEA. Trimming removed 6 bases at V and 0 bases at J, with 18 bases between. This CDR3 has 16 residues. The CDR3 protein is CSVVYPSASSYNEQFF. The CDR3 DNA reads TGCAGCGTCGTGTATCCTAGCGCCAGCTCCTACAATGAGCAGTTCTTC.

The J gene is TRBJ2-1, the V gene TRBV5-1; D remains unclear. The CDR3 is 15 residues long. Germline V gives CDR1 SGHRS, CDR2 YFSETQ. Trimming took 4 bases from V and 1 from J, leaving 12 bases between them. For the CDR3, the DNA is TGCGCCAGCAGCCCAAGCGCACGATCCTACAATGAGCAGTTCTTC. It yields the protein CASSPSARSYNEQFF.

The rearrangement links TRBV4-2 to TRBJ2-2; 9 bases agree with TRBD2. Per the germline V gene, CDR1 is LGHNA and CDR2 is YNFKEQ. There are 17 residues in the CDR3. The J segment lost 5 bases and the V segment lost 2 bases, leaving 9 bases of the junction unmatched. CDR3 sequence (DNA): TGTGCCAGCAGCCAAATAGGTCGACTAGCGGAGACCGGGGAGCTGTTTTTT. Residues: CASSQIGRLAETGELFF.